This entry features one T cell receptor beta chain sequence. This specimen comes from a study of shared clonotypes between healthy human individuals. TCRdb's table, derived via immunoSEQ multiplex PCR, lists solely in-frame clones and lacks some. The data contain some 2.3 million clones, more than 85% of them singletons. The length of the CDR3 is 11 residues. The germline V gene encodes CDR1 SNHLY and CDR2 FYNNEI. V lost 5 bases, J lost 11 bases, and 10 bases lay in between. The V call is TRBV2, the J call TRBJ1-3; no firm D call. This receptor was taken from a man aged 18 to 29 in good health. Some clones in this sample may be carry-over from other donors' samples. The sequenced material came from naive CD4+ T cells from PBMCs. The subset: CD45RA+ positively selected. Here the CDR3 reads CASSNGPSIYF. CDR3 DNA: TGTGCCAGCAGTAACGGACCCTCCATATATTTT.